A single T cell receptor beta chain is shown here with its context. The sample belongs to a study of blood T cell repertoires in COVID-19. Study-wide context: Samples of COVID-19 (acute and convalescent) were obtained from the United States, Italy and Spain.

Some clones are missing from TCRdb's copy, which holds only in-frame ones; the method was immunoSEQ multiplex PCR. The top ten hold more than 6.5% of the sample, which has about 160,000 clones, 88% seen once. The sequence came from a woman aged 45-60 years who had recovered from COVID-19. Sequencing input: PBMCs or T cells enriched from blood (not recorded which).

CDR3: CASTLLRPSGYTF. In DNA, the CDR3 is TGTGCCAGCACCCTCTTGCGGCCCTCCGGCTACACCTTC. V usage is TRBV11-2 and J usage is TRBJ1-2; D remains unclear. Per germline, CDR1 SGHAT and CDR2 FQNNGV. Trimming left V 7 bases short and J 8 bases short, with 17 bases between. The CDR3 has 13 residues.